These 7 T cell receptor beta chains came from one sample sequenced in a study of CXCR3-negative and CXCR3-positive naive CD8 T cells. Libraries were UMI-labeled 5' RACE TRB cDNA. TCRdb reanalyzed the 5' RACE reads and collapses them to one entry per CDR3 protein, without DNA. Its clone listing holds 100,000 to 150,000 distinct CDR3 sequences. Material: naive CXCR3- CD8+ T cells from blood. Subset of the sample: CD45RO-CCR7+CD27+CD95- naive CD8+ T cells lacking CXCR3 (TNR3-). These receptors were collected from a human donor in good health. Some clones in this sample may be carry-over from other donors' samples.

CDR3 region: CASSRDGGAYEQYF. V is TRBV7-3 and J is TRBJ2-7; TCRdb returns TRBD1, unconfirmable since there is no DNA. This CDR3 region has 14 residues. Germline assignment: CDR1 SGHTA and CDR2 FQGTGA.

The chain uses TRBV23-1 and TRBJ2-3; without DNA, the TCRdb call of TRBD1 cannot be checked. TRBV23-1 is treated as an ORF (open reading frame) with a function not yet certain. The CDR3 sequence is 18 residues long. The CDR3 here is CASSHSGSQAPSPDTQYF.

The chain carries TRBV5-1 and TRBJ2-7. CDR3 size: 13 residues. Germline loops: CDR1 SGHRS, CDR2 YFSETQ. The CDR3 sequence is CASSLRRSTEQYF. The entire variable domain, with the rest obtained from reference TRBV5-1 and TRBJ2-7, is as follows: KAGVTQTPRYLIKTRGQQVTLSCSPISGHRSVSWYQQTPGQGLQFLFEYFSETQRNKGNFPGRFSGRQFSNSRSEMNVSTLELGDSALYLCASSLRRSTEQYFGPGTRLTVT.

The CDR3 sequence is CASSLEQGFIDEQYF. The rearrangement links TRBV7-8 to TRBJ2-7. Germline V gene lookup returns CDR1 SGHVS and CDR2 FQNEAQ. The length of the CDR3 is 15 residues.

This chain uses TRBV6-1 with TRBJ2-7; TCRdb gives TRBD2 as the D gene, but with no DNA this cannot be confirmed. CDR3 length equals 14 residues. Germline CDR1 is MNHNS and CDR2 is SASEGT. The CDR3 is CASKRAGYSYEQYF.

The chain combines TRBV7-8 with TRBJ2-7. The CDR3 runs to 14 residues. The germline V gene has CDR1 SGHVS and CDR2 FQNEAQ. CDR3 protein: CASSLFEFTYEQYF.

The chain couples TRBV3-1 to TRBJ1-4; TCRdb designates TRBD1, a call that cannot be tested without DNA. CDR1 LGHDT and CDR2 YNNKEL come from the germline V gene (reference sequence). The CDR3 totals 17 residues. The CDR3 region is CASSQDPGQGTNEKLFF.